What follows are 25 T cell receptor beta chains derived from one specimen sequenced in a study of technical replicates of blood from a few donors. Method: immunoSEQ multiplex PCR; TCRdb's copy keeps in-frame clones and lacks some. Altogether around 76,000 clones are present, under 99% being singletons, with the ten largest covering roughly 0.2%. The sequencing sample was made of T cells isolated from PBMCs. All receptors come from a human donor in good health.

The chain employs TRBV9 and TRBJ1-2; TRBD1 aligns across 9 bases. The ends lost 4 bases at V and 8 bases at J; junction bases unmatched: 12. There are 15 residues in the CDR3. Germline CDR1 reads SGDLS; CDR2 reads YYNGEE. CDR3 bases: TGTGCCAGCAGCTTCCAGACAGGGGGACTTGGAGGCTACACCTTC. Protein product: CASSFQTGGLGGYTF.

The rearrangement joins TRBV5-4 to TRBJ2-7, with 12 bases matching TRBD2. Germline CDR1 is SGHNT and CDR2 is YYREEE (reference sequence). Trimming took 9 bases from V and 5 from J; bases not matched to a gene: 6. This CDR3 spans 13 amino acids. The CDR3 reads CAIASGRGDEQYF. The CDR3 DNA reads as TGTGCCATAGCTAGCGGGAGGGGGGACGAGCAGTACTTC.

V and J are TRBV11-2 and TRBJ2-2; D uncertain. Per the germline V gene, CDR1 is SGHAT and CDR2 is FQNNGV. Trimming took 7 bases from V and 4 from J, leaving 16 bases between them. The CDR3 is made up of 15 amino acids. In DNA, the CDR3 is TGTGCCAGCACCACCCGTGGTTCGGGCACCGGGGAGCTGTTTTTT. This sequence encodes CASTTRGSGTGELFF.

This chain joins TRBV10-1 and TRBJ2-3; 12 positions match TRBD1. V trimming: 8 bases; J trimming: 6 bases; junction bases outside the gene matches: 9. CDR1 WNHNN and CDR2 SYGVQD come from the germline V gene (reference sequence). The CDR3 has 15 amino acids. DNA for the CDR3: TGCGCCAGCGCCGGGACAGGGGGCAAGGGGGATACGCAGTATTTT. Translation: CASAGTGGKGDTQYF.

The genes are TRBV6-1 and TRBJ2-7, with TRBD2 as a possible D gene (6 bases). This CDR3 has 13 amino acids. Per the germline V gene, CDR1 is MNHNS and CDR2 is SASEGT. The ends were cut back, 1 base at V and 3 bases at J, with 7 bases in the middle. The chain's CDR3 is CASSEERVYEQYF. The CDR3 nucleotides read TGTGCCAGCAGTGAAGAGCGGGTCTACGAGCAGTACTTC.

The chain carries TRBV11-2 and TRBJ2-5; D unresolved. Germline assignment: CDR1 SGHAT and CDR2 FQNNGV. Trimming cost V 1 base and J 5 bases, with 14 bases left between them. This CDR3 region has 15 residues. The CDR3 is CASSLVVGGAETQYF. DNA of the CDR3: TGTGCCAGCAGCTTAGTGGTCGGCGGAGCGGAGACCCAGTACTTC.

This clone appeared once. The chain joins TRBV11-1 to TRBJ2-5, with 8 bases that match TRBD2. Germline assignment: CDR1 SGHAT and CDR2 FQDESV (reference sequence). The CDR3 length is 18 residues. With 5 bases clipped from V and 6 bases from J, the junction kept 20 bases outside the gene matches. In DNA, the CDR3 is TGTGCCAGCAGCCAGGAATTATCCACGGGAGGGATGAGAAAGACCCAGTACTTC. Amino acid sequence: CASSQELSTGGMRKTQYF.

This chain uses TRBV14 with TRBJ2-7, with 15 bases identical to TRBD2. Germline V gene sequence: CDR1 SGHDN, CDR2 FVKESK. The V segment lost 4 bases and the J segment 5 bases; nucleotides outside the gene matches: 3. This CDR3 is built from 15 residues. The CDR3, as DNA: TGTGCCAGCAGCCTAAGGACTAGCGGGAGGGACGAGCAGTACTTC. It translates to CASSLRTSGRDEQYF.

This chain uses TRBV27 with TRBJ2-2; 8 bases align to TRBD1. Germline V gives CDR1 MNHEY, CDR2 SMNVEV (reference sequence). Germline trimming cut 1 base from V and 4 bases from J; bases unmatched to any gene: 5. CDR3 length: 16 amino acids. This chain's CDR3 is CASSLFTGGGTGELFF. DNA for the CDR3: TGTGCCAGCAGTTTATTTACAGGGGGAGGCACCGGGGAGCTGTTTTTT.

V is TRBV27 and J is TRBJ2-3; no clear D gene. The V gene's germline CDR1 is MNHEY and CDR2 SMNVEV (reference sequence). V was shortened by 8 bases and J by 5 bases, with 11 bases between the two germline ends. The CDR3 is 12 residues long. The CDR3 is CASGLVLDTQYF. The CDR3 nucleotides read TGTGCCAGCGGCCTTGTGTTAGATACGCAGTATTTT.

V is TRBV28 and J is TRBJ1-2, with D unresolved. CDR3 size: 13 residues. V lost 10 bases to trimming and J lost 4 bases, with 16 bases between them. From germline, CDR1 is MDHEN and CDR2 SYDVKM. For the CDR3, the DNA is TGTGCCACCGAACCCCACAATGCCTATGGCTACACCTTC. Its translation is CATEPHNAYGYTF.

This chain uses TRBV7-6 with TRBJ2-7, with 7 bases aligning to TRBD1. The CDR3 covers 15 residues. Germline V gene data show CDR1 as SGHVS and CDR2 as FNYEAQ. The junction had 6 bases not matched to a gene; V was cut back by 1 base and J by 3 bases. Here the CDR3 reads CASSLGGTDFYEQYF. The CDR3 DNA reads TGTGCCAGCAGCTTAGGTGGGACAGACTTCTACGAGCAGTACTTC.

Here the CDR3 reads CASSPSSGYNEQFF. The DNA of the CDR3 is TGTGCCAGCAGCCCATCTAGCGGTTACAATGAGCAGTTCTTC. The chain combines TRBV5-4 with TRBJ2-1, with 7 bases aligning to TRBD2. The CDR3 extends over 14 amino acids. V was pared by 4 bases and J by 4 bases, with 5 bases of the junction left unmatched. Germline V gene sequence: CDR1 SGHNT, CDR2 YYREEE (reference sequence).

The gene calls are TRBV10-3 and TRBJ2-7; D is unresolved. V lost 4 bases and J 6 bases, leaving 19 bases between the germline ends. The CDR3 sequence is 15 residues long. Per the germline V gene, CDR1 is ENHRY and CDR2 is SYGVKD. The CDR3 nucleotides read TGTGCCATCAGTGTCGAGGCCCCGGAGTTTGCCGAGCAGTACTTC. Its protein is CAISVEAPEFAEQYF.

The chain is built from TRBV5-1 and TRBJ2-7; 8 positions agree with TRBD2. V dropped 2 bases and J dropped 0; count of bases not matched to a gene: 1. Germline-derived CDR1 and CDR2 are SGHRS and YFSETQ. CDR3 length: 14 residues. The CDR3 bases are TGCGCCAGCAGCTTAGGGACTAGCTCCTACGAGCAGTACTTC. Protein sequence: CASSLGTSSYEQYF.

This sequence joins TRBV30 and TRBJ2-6, with D tentatively TRBD2 (5 bases). The CDR3 runs to 14 residues. V lost 8 bases and J 3 bases, leaving 14 bases between the germline ends. Germline CDR1 reads GTSNPN; CDR2 reads SVGIG (reference sequence). The CDR3 here is CAHGGGLGANVLTF. CDR3 coding DNA: TGTGCCCATGGCGGAGGTCTTGGGGCCAACGTCCTGACTTTC.

The chain employs TRBV27 and TRBJ2-5, with TRBD1 matching 7 bases. The V segment lost 4 bases and the J segment 7 bases; nucleotides outside the gene matches: 6. Germline CDR1 reads MNHEY; CDR2 reads SMNVEV (reference sequence). The CDR3 consists of 13 residues. As DNA, the CDR3 is TGTGCCAGCAGTTCGACAGGGCTTGGGACCCAGTACTTC. Encoded protein: CASSSTGLGTQYF.

The CDR3 loop is CSGYYTGELFF. CDR3 DNA: TGCAGTGGGTACTACACCGGGGAGCTGTTTTTT. The V gene is TRBV20-1, the J gene TRBJ2-2; no reliable D call. Germline CDR1 reads DFQATT; CDR2 reads SNEGSKA (reference sequence). Trimming pared 7 bases from V and 3 bases from J, leaving 6 bases between. The CDR3 totals 11 residues.

CDR3 bases: TGTGCCAGCAGCTTCCTCGGGGGTGGGCCCAATGAGCAGTTCTTC. Protein: CASSFLGGGPNEQFF. The chain employs TRBV5-4 and TRBJ2-1; a weak D match, TRBD2 (6 bases). This CDR3 has 15 amino acids. Germline CDR1 SGHNT, CDR2 YYREEE (reference sequence). V lost 2 bases to trimming and J lost 6 bases, with 15 bases between them.

The chain uses TRBV20-1 and TRBJ2-7; a possible D gene is TRBD1 (5 bases). CDR1 is DFQATT, CDR2 SNEGSKA, per germline (reference sequence). This CDR3 spans 11 amino acids. V lost 7 bases, J lost 2 bases, and 9 bases lay in between. The CDR3 is CSVQGAYEQYF. The CDR3 DNA sequence: TGCAGTGTCCAGGGCGCCTACGAGCAGTACTTC.

This clone was counted a single time. The rearrangement uses TRBV6-5 and TRBJ1-4; D is undetermined. Germline CDR1 is MNHEY and CDR2 is SVGAGI. CDR3 length: 13 amino acids. The V and J ends lost 8 bases and 0 bases respectively, with 7 bases between them. The CDR3 bases are TGTGCCAGCTTCAGTGCAACTAATGAAAAACTGTTTTTT. It translates to CASFSATNEKLFF.

This clone was recorded once. This sequence joins TRBV30 and TRBJ2-5, with a possible D match to TRBD1 (6 bases). V was shortened by 0 bases and J by 6 bases, with 8 bases between the two germline ends. The CDR3 loop spans 12 amino acids. CDR1 and CDR2 (germline): GTSNPN, SVGIG (reference sequence). CDR3 loop: CAWSVQGQTQYF. CDR3 in DNA: TGTGCCTGGAGTGTACAGGGTCAGACCCAGTACTTC.

Worth noting for this clone: It is unclear where the CDR3 begins or ends on the DNA, so no DNA is shown, and the CDR3 is as TCRdb lists it. This chain connects TRBV9 to TRBJ1-2; whether TRBD1, the table's D call, matches the DNA was not checked. Germline V gives CDR1 SGDLS, CDR2 YYNGEE. The CDR3 length is 12 residues, termini included. CDR3 protein: CASSVAGGSFTF.

J is TRBJ1-2 and V is TRBV2; D is unresolved. V shed 8 bases and J shed 8 bases, with 18 bases lying between them. The V gene's germline CDR1 is SNHLY and CDR2 FYNNEI. This CDR3 has 13 residues. The CDR3 nucleotides are TGTGCCAGCGACCTTACTAGGATTCTCGGCTACACCTTC. Protein product: CASDLTRILGYTF. Looking up the rest from reference TRBV2 and TRBJ1-2 gives the full variable domain: EPEVTQTPSHQVTQMGQEVILRCVPISNHLYFYWYRQILGQKVEFLVSFYNNEISEKSEIFDDQFSVERPDGSNFTLKIRSTKLEDSAMYFCASDLTRILGYTFGSGTRLTVV.

In DNA form, the CDR3 reads TGTGCCATCAGTGATGTACGGGGCTACACCTTC. Its translation is CAISDVRGYTF. This sequence joins TRBV10-3 and TRBJ1-2; unclear D gene. The CDR3 has 11 amino acids. Germline V gives CDR1 ENHRY, CDR2 SYGVKD. The ends were cut back, 3 bases at V and 8 bases at J, with 7 bases in the middle.